This T cell receptor (beta chain) was observed in a study of siplizumab effects on memory and regulatory T cells. Findings and caveats of the study: Naive T cells, seemingly more diverse than memory cells, seemed major alloresponse contributors. Unstimulated subsets contained matches for only a minor fraction of alloreactive clones.

Germline V lookup: CDR1 SGHTS, CDR2 YDEGEE. This CDR3 has 12 amino acids. Trimming took off 6 bases at V and 8 bases at J, with 11 bases between the two ends. For this clone: As yet, its antigen is unknown.

Assays were performed on 9.7 x 10^4 or so TCR templates per sample. Assay: immunoSEQ multiplex PCR; the TCRdb copy retains only in-frame clones and omits some. The repertoire holds roughly 92,000 clones, with over 85% as singletons. The sample was non-Treg CD4+ T cells sorted from blood. The clonotype was recovered from a human donor in good health. The V and J genes are TRBV5-8 and TRBJ1-4; D gene uncertain. Here the CDR3 DNA reads TGTGCCAGCAAACGTACGGCAGAAAAACTGTTTTTT. Protein sequence: CASKRTAEKLFF.